Presented here are 20 T cell receptor beta chains from one specimen sequenced in a study of blood T cell repertoires in COVID-19. Assay: immunoSEQ multiplex PCR; the TCRdb copy retains only in-frame clones and omits some. The sample holds fewer than 350,000 clones, approximately 81% seen once. Specimen: PBMCs or T cells enriched from blood (not recorded which). These receptors originate from a woman aged 25-40 years who had been exposed to COVID-19.

CDR3 bases: TGTGCCAGCTCCCGACAGCACCCTGGCTACACCTTC. This sequence encodes CASSRQHPGYTF. The chain employs TRBV28 and TRBJ1-2; perhaps TRBD1 as D (5 bases). Trimming took 8 bases from V and 7 from J, leaving 14 bases between them. CDR1 and CDR2 from the germline V gene are MDHEN and SYDVKM. The CDR3 covers 12 residues.

This chain uses TRBV7-6 with TRBJ1-2; tentatively, D is TRBD1 (5 bases). Germline V gene sequence: CDR1 SGHVS, CDR2 FNYEAQ. With 5 bases removed from V and 4 bases from J, the gap between germline ends came to 20 bases. This CDR3 has 16 amino acids. CDR3 loop: CASSLLVTGALYGYTF. The DNA for the CDR3 is TGTGCCAGCAGCCTCTTAGTAACTGGGGCCCTCTATGGCTACACCTTC.

This chain links TRBV19 with TRBJ1-5; 9 nucleotides agree with TRBD1. Germline V lookup: CDR1 LNHDA, CDR2 SQIVND (reference sequence). CDR3 length equals 13 residues. Trimming cost V 5 bases and J 7 bases; bases outside gene matches: 3. CDR3 protein: CASSLDRGQPQHF. The CDR3 coding sequence is TGTGCCAGTAGTCTCGACAGGGGGCAGCCCCAGCATTTT.

This clone was seen more than once but under ten times. This chain connects TRBV27 to TRBJ2-6; tentatively, D is TRBD1 (5 bases). The ends were cut back, 4 bases at V and 0 bases at J, with 10 bases in the middle. CDR1 and CDR2 from the germline V gene are MNHEY and SMNVEV (reference sequence). The CDR3 has 16 residues. The CDR3 protein is CASSSGHSSGANVLTF. The CDR3 DNA follows: TGTGCCAGCAGTTCAGGACATTCCTCTGGGGCCAACGTCCTGACTTTC.

This clone showed up just once. CDR3 coding DNA: TGTGCCAGCAGTTTATCTATAGCGGGAGGGATAACTAGGGGTGAGCAGTTCTTC. Its protein is CASSLSIAGGITRGEQFF. V usage is TRBV27 and J usage is TRBJ2-1; TRBD2 agrees at 11 bases. The CDR3 is 18 residues long. Germline V lookup: CDR1 MNHEY, CDR2 SMNVEV (reference sequence). J was trimmed by 9 bases and V by 0 bases; bases with no gene match: 13.

The rearrangement uses TRBV5-7 and TRBJ2-7; TRBD1 aligns across 7 bases. TRBV5-7 is identified as an open reading frame with a role that is uncertain. This CDR3 comprises 14 residues. Trimming cost V 7 bases and J 3 bases; bases outside gene matches: 10. In DNA, the CDR3 is TGTGCCAGCGGAGGAGACAGGGAAGACTACGAGCAGTACTTC. Its protein product is CASGGDREDYEQYF.

This clone was seen a handful of times. The chain joins TRBV12-2 to TRBJ1-2. TRBV12-2 is assigned pseudogene status. The length of the CDR3 is 10 residues. CDR3 DNA: TGTGTGGCGAGGGACTATGGCTACACCTTC. Amino acids: CVARDYGYTF.

The J gene is TRBJ1-1, the V gene TRBV28, with TRBD1 as a possible D gene (6 bases). Germline V gene sequence: CDR1 MDHEN, CDR2 SYDVKM. Trimming removed 6 bases at V and 2 bases at J, with 13 bases between. This CDR3 has 14 amino acids. In DNA, the CDR3 is TGTGCCAGCAGCCTACTAGGGGGAAACACTGAAGCTTTCTTT. Translated: CASSLLGGNTEAFF.

The genes are TRBV7-9 and TRBJ1-4, with D possibly TRBD1 on 6 matching bases. Trimming pared 7 bases from V and 10 bases from J, leaving 19 bases between. The CDR3 has 14 amino acids. Germline CDR1 SEHNR, CDR2 FQNEAQ (reference sequence). CDR3 nucleotide sequence: TGTGCCAGCACCCCGCGCGACTCACAGGGAAAACTGTTTTTT. It translates to CASTPRDSQGKLFF.

V is TRBV7-3 and J is TRBJ2-1; 14 positions agree with TRBD2. Germline-derived CDR1 and CDR2 are SGHTA and FQGTGA. After removal of 5 bases from V and 7 bases from J, the junction contained 4 bases not matched to a gene. CDR3 length: 15 residues. CDR3 sequence: CASSPRTSGRNEQFF. The CDR3 DNA reads TGTGCCAGCAGCCCGAGGACTAGCGGGAGGAATGAGCAGTTCTTC.

The V and J genes are TRBV28 and TRBJ2-5; D gene ambiguous. The CDR3 is made up of 14 amino acids. Germline V gene sequence: CDR1 MDHEN, CDR2 SYDVKM. Trimming shortened V by 3 bases and J by 2 bases, and 10 bases separated the two germline ends. CDR3 sequence (DNA): TGTGCCAGCAGTTTCGCGACGGAGCAAGAGACCCAGTACTTC. As protein: CASSFATEQETQYF.

The V and J genes are TRBV11-2 and TRBJ2-2; D possibly corresponds to TRBD1 (7 bases). Germline CDR1 reads SGHAT; CDR2 reads FQNNGV. V dropped 5 bases and J dropped 4 bases, with 17 bases sitting between them. The CDR3 has 16 amino acids. In DNA form, the CDR3 reads TGTGCCAGCAGCAGAAGACAGGGAGGTAGCACCGGGGAGCTGTTTTTT. Amino acids: CASSRRQGGSTGELFF.

This clone was recorded only once. The chain is built from TRBV27 and TRBJ1-1; a possible D gene is TRBD1 (5 bases). Per the germline V gene, CDR1 is MNHEY and CDR2 is SMNVEV (reference sequence). V was shortened by 4 bases and J by 1 base, with 13 bases between the two germline ends. The CDR3 totals 15 residues. The chain's CDR3 is CASSWTPSPNTEAFF. The CDR3 DNA is TGTGCCAGCAGTTGGACACCCTCTCCGAACACTGAAGCTTTCTTT.

The rearrangement links TRBV11-3 to TRBJ2-2, with D perhaps matching TRBD2 (5 bases). V shed 0 bases and J shed 8 bases, with 10 bases lying between them. Germline V gene lookup returns CDR1 SGHNT and CDR2 YENEEA. The length of the CDR3 is 14 residues. CDR3 amino acids: CASSLEGGSGELFF. CDR3 nucleotides: TGTGCCAGCAGCTTAGAGGGCGGGTCGGGGGAGCTGTTTTTT.

This clone was recorded once. The gene calls are TRBV18 and TRBJ2-7; TRBD1 agrees at 7 bases. The germline CDR1 and CDR2 sequences are KGHSH and LQKENI. Trimming removed 3 bases from V and 6 bases from J; junction bases left unmatched: 2. The CDR3 totals 12 residues. The CDR3 bases are TGTGCCAGCTCACCGACAGGGAGCGAGCAGTACTTC. It translates to CASSPTGSEQYF.

V usage is TRBV7-3 and J usage is TRBJ2-5; 11 bases map to TRBD2. The CDR3 spans 18 residues. Germline trimming cut 0 bases from V and 4 bases from J; bases unmatched to any gene: 10. Looked up from germline, CDR1 is SGHTA and CDR2 is FQGTGA. The CDR3 region has the DNA TGTGCCAGCAGCTTAACGTTGGCTAGCGGGGGGAGAGGAGAGACCCAGTACTTC. Residues: CASSLTLASGGRGETQYF.

The gene calls are TRBV9 and TRBJ2-1, with D tentatively TRBD1 (5 bases). Looked up from germline, CDR1 is SGDLS and CDR2 is YYNGEE. The CDR3 extends over 13 amino acids. Trimming shortened V by 4 bases and J by 2 bases, and 7 bases separated the two germline ends. CDR3 nucleotide sequence: TGTGCCAGCAGCCCAGGGACCTACAATGAGCAGTTCTTC. Its protein is CASSPGTYNEQFF.

The CDR3 DNA reads as TGTGCCAGCATGGGTGGGAGAGGTCAGCCCCAGCATTTT. Protein sequence: CASMGGRGQPQHF. V is TRBV6-5 and J is TRBJ1-5; D is ambiguous. The CDR3 sequence is 13 residues long. V was trimmed by 7 bases and J by 6 bases, leaving 13 bases between them. The V gene's germline CDR1 is MNHEY and CDR2 SVGAGI.

This clone was detected only once. This chain links TRBV7-8 with TRBJ2-5, with D possibly TRBD2 on 5 matching bases. Germline lookup yields CDR1 SGHVS and CDR2 FQNEAQ. V lost 3 bases and J lost 2, with 10 bases in between. The CDR3 length is 14 residues. This CDR3 reads CASSFRDYQETQYF. As DNA, the CDR3 is TGTGCCAGCAGCTTTCGAGACTATCAAGAGACCCAGTACTTC.

The DNA for the CDR3 is TGTGCCAGCAGCTTAACGGCCGGGAAGACGCAGCCCCAGCATTTT. This translates into CASSLTAGKTQPQHF. The chain combines TRBV7-2 with TRBJ1-5, with unresolved D. CDR1 is SGHTA and CDR2 is FQGNSA in the germline V gene. V was clipped by 2 bases and J by 7 bases, with 15 bases between them. This CDR3 contains 15 residues.